This T cell receptor (beta chain) was identified in a study of cytomegalovirus exposure and HLA in healthy donors. Study-wide findings and caveats: Some TCR beta chains (roughly 160 of them) were listed as cytomegalovirus-associated. Subsequent analysis revealed that first-cohort TCR clusters tended to co-occur in the roughly 120 validation repertoires.

Points on this clone: What it binds is not known.

The germline V gene encodes CDR1 SEHNR and CDR2 FQNEAQ (reference sequence). V lost 5 bases to trimming and J lost 7 bases, with 14 bases between them. This CDR3 comprises 13 residues. This table comes from immunoSEQ multiplex PCR, and its TCRdb copy is limited to in-frame clones, with some not included. Among around 150,000 clones listed, approximately 84% were seen once. Sequenced sample: PBMCs. This TCR was recovered from a man aged 25 to 40 in good health and CMV-seropositive. The rearrangement uses TRBV7-9 and TRBJ1-2; tentative D call: TRBD1 (5 bases). CDR3 sequence: CASSPQGKVGYTF. The CDR3 DNA reads as TGTGCCAGCAGCCCCCAGGGAAAGGTTGGCTACACCTTC.